The 2 T cell receptor beta chains given below trace back to one sample, sequenced in a study of T cell repertoires in cytomegalovirus infection. In TCRdb, the reads were re-called with MiXCR into one record per CDR3 protein. Counted here are roughly 920,000 distinct CDR3 sequences, 30% to 40% occurring once; the ten biggest clones make up 11% to 15%. Antigens for these TCRs are unknown. This specimen consisted of cultured CD8+ T cells from PBMCs, obtained from culture after CMV antigen stimulation. These receptor sequences come from a human donor in good health (CMV status not recorded). Some clones in this sample may be carry-over from other donors' samples.

This clonotype was counted between two and nine times. The chain has TRBV7-9 and TRBJ1-5; D uncertain. The V end lost 4 bases, the J end lost 5 bases, and 6 bases lay between the germline ends. This CDR3 has 12 amino acids. The germline V gene has CDR1 SEHNR and CDR2 FQNEAQ (reference sequence). The CDR3 spells CASSSQDQPQHF. The CDR3 DNA is TGTGCCAGCAGCTCCCAGGATCAGCCCCAGCATTTT.

This clonotype was observed a handful of times. The chain couples TRBV27 to TRBJ1-5; D gene ambiguous. Per the germline V gene, CDR1 is MNHEY and CDR2 is SMNVEV (reference sequence). V lost 2 bases to trimming and J lost 3 bases, with 8 bases between them. The length of the CDR3 is 14 residues. As DNA, the CDR3 is TGTGCCAGCAGTTTAATGGCCGACAATCAGCCCCAGCATTTT. This translates into CASSLMADNQPQHF.